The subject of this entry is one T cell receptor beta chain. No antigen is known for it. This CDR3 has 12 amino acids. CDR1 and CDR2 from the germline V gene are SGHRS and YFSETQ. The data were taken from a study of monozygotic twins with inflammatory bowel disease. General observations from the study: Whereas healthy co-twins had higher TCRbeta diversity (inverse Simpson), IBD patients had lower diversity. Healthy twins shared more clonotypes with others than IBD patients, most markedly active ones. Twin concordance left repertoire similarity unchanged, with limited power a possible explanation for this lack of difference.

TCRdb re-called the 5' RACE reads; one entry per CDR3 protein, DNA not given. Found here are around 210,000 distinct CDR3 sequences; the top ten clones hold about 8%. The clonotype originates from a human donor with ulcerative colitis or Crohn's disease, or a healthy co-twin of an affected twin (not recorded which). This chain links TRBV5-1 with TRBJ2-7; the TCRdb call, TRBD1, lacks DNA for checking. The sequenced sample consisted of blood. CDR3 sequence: CASSLQGYEQYF.